This paragraph reports one T cell receptor (beta chain). The antigen this receptor binds is unknown. Per-nucleotide qualities are absent, and no much larger clonotype sits a single base away. The samples were obtained from people who had Merkel cell carcinoma. This sample is drawn from a study of T cells and Merkel cell carcinoma outcomes (dated by TCRdb to the early 2020s). The study in broad terms: The study looked at whether the tumor T-cell repertoire and T-cell density could predict clinical outcome in patients with Merkel cell carcinoma. Paper-wide results and their limitations: According to the report, clinical outcomes in Merkel cell carcinoma patients could be predicted using T-cell density together with features of the T-cell repertoire.

The library was generated by the immunoSEQ multiplex PCR assay. In TCRdb, the immuneACCESS table is reduced to in-frame sequences with V and J assigned. These tables do not hold every clone; where another copy was compared, an unresolved V gene accounts for under half, and the others remain unexplained. The sample contains 6,000 or so clones, under 80% of them found a single time. In total, the top ten clones hold around 15% of the sample. CDR1 and CDR2 are drawn from the germline V gene: LGHNA, YSLEER. V is reduced by 5 bases and J by 2 bases, leaving a spacing of 14 bases between them. The CDR3 goes from the cysteine to the phenylalanine over 15 residues. The retained sequence is limited to the CDR3, 45 bases, with the frame set at the first base.

This clonotype was obtained from a human donor with Merkel cell carcinoma. Some clones in this sample may be carry-over from other donors' samples. The sample was tumor tissue from Merkel cell carcinoma. The chain couples TRBV4-3 to TRBJ2-3, with the D gene call left open. The sequence in DNA is TGCGCCAGCAGCTCCCGGCTAATTTTCACAGATACGCAGTATTTT. The resulting protein is CASSSRLIFTDTQYF.